A selection of T cell receptor beta chains follows, all from one sample in a study of blood T cell repertoires in COVID-19. Measured with immunoSEQ multiplex PCR; TCRdb has only the in-frame clones, and not every one. The sample carries around 210,000 clones, about nine tenths recorded once. Sequencing input: peripheral blood. These receptor sequences come from a woman aged 70-85 years with acute or convalescent COVID-19. The CDR3 runs from the conserved cysteine through the conserved F or W. D genes are given only for firm matches. For some rows the clone size is stated as once, few or many, or as a class when expanded; others skip it.

v_gene	abundance	d_gene	j_gene	CDR3aa	CDR3nt
TRBV27	NA	NA	TRBJ2-7	CASSLRRGKAYEQYF	TGTGCCAGCAGTTTACGGAGGGGTAAAGCCTACGAGCAGTACTTC
TRBV1	NA	NA	TRBJ2-7	CTSSQDPGTGNAYEQYF	TGCACCAGCAGCCAAGATCCCGGGACAGGGAATGCCTACGAGCAGTACTTC
TRBV7-2	NA	NA	TRBJ2-1	CASSLFGRDEQFF	TGTGCCAGCAGCTTATTCGGCAGGGATGAGCAGTTCTTC
TRBV19	NA	TRBD2	TRBJ2-1	CASSEGLAGDEQFF	TGTGCCAGTAGTGAGGGACTAGCGGGGGATGAGCAGTTCTTC
TRBV28	NA	TRBD1	TRBJ1-5	CASTSPGTGPNQPQHF	TGTGCCAGCACATCGCCCGGGACAGGCCCCAATCAGCCCCAGCATTTT
TRBV18	NA	TRBD2	TRBJ2-3	CASSPVGLAPAGSTQYF	TGTGCCAGCTCACCGGTAGGACTAGCGCCCGCCGGATCGACGCAGTATTTT
TRBV21-1	once	NA	TRBJ2-5	CASTRTSGRPGETQYF	TGTGCCAGCACCCGGACTAGCGGGAGGCCCGGGGAGACCCAGTACTTC
TRBV5-1	NA	TRBD1	TRBJ2-7	CASSPVTGGPYEQYF	TGCGCCAGCAGCCCGGTGACAGGGGGGCCCTACGAGCAGTACTTC
TRBV19	NA	NA	TRBJ1-5	CASSISGVKPQHF	TGTGCCAGTAGTATCAGTGGAGTTAAGCCCCAGCATTTT
TRBV24-1	NA	NA	TRBJ2-1	CATSGAGRGNEQFF	TGTGCCACCTCTGGAGCGGGAAGGGGGAATGAGCAGTTCTTC
TRBV24-1	once	TRBD1	TRBJ2-2	CATSDPRQGGTGELFF	TGTGCCACCAGTGACCCTCGACAGGGGGGGACCGGGGAGCTGTTTTTT
TRBV7-8	NA	TRBD1	TRBJ1-5	CASSFRAGGGQPQHF	TGTGCCAGCAGCTTTAGGGCAGGGGGTGGTCAGCCCCAGCATTTT
TRBV12-5	NA	NA	TRBJ1-1	CASGLGAWLTEAFF	TGTGCTAGTGGATTGGGGGCTTGGTTAACTGAAGCTTTCTTT
TRBV6-5	few	NA	TRBJ1-5	CASKSGRGSNQPQHF	TGTGCCAGCAAGTCTGGCAGGGGTAGCAATCAGCCCCAGCATTTT
TRBV5-1	NA	TRBD1	TRBJ2-5	CASRLEPGQQETQYF	TGCGCCAGCAGATTAGAACCGGGACAGCAAGAGACCCAGTACTTC
TRBV24-1	NA	NA	TRBJ2-2	CATSDPSGVGTGELFF	TGTGCCACCAGTGACCCGTCAGGGGTCGGAACCGGGGAGCTGTTTTTT
TRBV5-6	once	TRBD2	TRBJ2-5	CASSGTGLAEQETQYF	TGTGCCAGCAGCGGAACGGGACTAGCGGAGCAAGAGACCCAGTACTTC
TRBV27	NA	NA	TRBJ1-2	CASSPGTRRDGYTF	TGTGCCAGCAGTCCTGGGACACGGCGAGATGGCTACACCTTC
TRBV5-6	NA	NA	TRBJ2-1	CASSLSANEQFF	TGTGCCAGCAGCTTGAGCGCCAATGAGCAGTTCTTC
TRBV27	NA	TRBD2	TRBJ2-7	CASSLTSGTRVEQYF	TGTGCCAGCAGTTTGACTAGCGGGACTAGGGTCGAGCAGTACTTC
TRBV12-3/TRBV12-4	few	NA	TRBJ1-1	CASSPRETEAFF	TGTGCCAGCAGTCCCAGGGAAACTGAAGCTTTCTTT
TRBV7-8	NA	TRBD1	TRBJ1-2	CASAITGDPFYGYTF	TGTGCCAGTGCTATTACAGGGGATCCCTTCTATGGCTACACCTTC
TRBV7-9	NA	NA	TRBJ2-5	CASSWGEETQYF	TGTGCCAGCAGTTGGGGGGAAGAGACCCAGTACTTC
TRBV11-2	few	NA	TRBJ1-2	CASSLGLNYGYTF	TGTGCCAGCAGCTTAGGGCTGAACTATGGCTACACCTTC
TRBV5-1	NA	TRBD1	TRBJ1-1	CASSSETGWTEAFF	TGCGCCAGCAGCTCAGAGACAGGGTGGACTGAAGCTTTCTTT
TRBV5-8	NA	NA	TRBJ2-5	CASSSGVLRGTQYF	TGTGCCAGCAGCTCCGGGGTCCTCCGGGGGACCCAGTACTTC
TRBV29-1	NA	NA	TRBJ2-5	CSVEGSQETQYF	TGCAGCGTTGAGGGCTCCCAAGAGACCCAGTACTTC
TRBV7-2	NA	TRBD1	TRBJ1-2	CASSFRQGPGYTF	TGTGCCAGCAGCTTCAGACAGGGGCCTGGCTACACCTTC
TRBV19	NA	TRBD1	TRBJ1-2	CASSPHQGVANYGYTF	TGTGCCAGTAGTCCTCACCAGGGGGTGGCTAACTATGGCTACACCTTC
TRBV10-2	NA	TRBD1	TRBJ1-1	CASSEPRTGGMYTEAFF	TGCGCCAGCAGTGAGCCCCGGACAGGGGGCATGTACACTGAAGCTTTCTTT